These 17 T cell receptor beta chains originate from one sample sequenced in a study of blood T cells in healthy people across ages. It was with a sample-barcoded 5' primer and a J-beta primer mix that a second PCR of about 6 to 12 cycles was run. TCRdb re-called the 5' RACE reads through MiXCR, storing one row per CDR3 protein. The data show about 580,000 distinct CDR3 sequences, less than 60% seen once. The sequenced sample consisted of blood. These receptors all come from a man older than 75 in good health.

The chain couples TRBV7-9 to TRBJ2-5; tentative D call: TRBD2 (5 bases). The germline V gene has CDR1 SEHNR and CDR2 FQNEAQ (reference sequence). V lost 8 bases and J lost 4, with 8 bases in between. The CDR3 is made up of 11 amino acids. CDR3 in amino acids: CASGLRETQYF. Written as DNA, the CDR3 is TGTGCCAGCGGACTTCGAGAGACCCAGTACTTC.

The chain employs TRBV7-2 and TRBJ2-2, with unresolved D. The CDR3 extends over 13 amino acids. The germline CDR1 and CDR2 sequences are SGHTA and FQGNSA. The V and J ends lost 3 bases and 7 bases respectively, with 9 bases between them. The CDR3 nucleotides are TGTGCCAGCAGCTTGACGATCGGCGGGGAGCTGTTTTTT. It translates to CASSLTIGGELFF.

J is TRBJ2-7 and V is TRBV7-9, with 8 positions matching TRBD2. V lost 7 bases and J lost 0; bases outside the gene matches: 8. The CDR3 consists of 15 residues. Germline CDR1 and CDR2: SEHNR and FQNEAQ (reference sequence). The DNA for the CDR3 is TGTGCCAGCACCCCCTTAGCGGGGCTCTCCTACGAGCAGTACTTC. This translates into CASTPLAGLSYEQYF. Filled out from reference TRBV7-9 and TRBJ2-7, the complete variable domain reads DTGVSQNPRHKITKRGQNVTFRCDPISEHNRLYWYRQTLGQGPEFLTYFQNEAQLEKSRLLSDRFSAERPKGSFSTLEIQRTEQGDSAMYLCASTPLAGLSYEQYFGPGTRLTVT.

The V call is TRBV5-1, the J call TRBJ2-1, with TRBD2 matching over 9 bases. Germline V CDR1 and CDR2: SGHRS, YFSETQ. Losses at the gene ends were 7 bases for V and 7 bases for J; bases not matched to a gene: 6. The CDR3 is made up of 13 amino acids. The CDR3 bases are TGCGCCAGCCATAGCGGGAGTGGTAATGAGCAGTTCTTC. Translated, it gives CASHSGSGNEQFF.

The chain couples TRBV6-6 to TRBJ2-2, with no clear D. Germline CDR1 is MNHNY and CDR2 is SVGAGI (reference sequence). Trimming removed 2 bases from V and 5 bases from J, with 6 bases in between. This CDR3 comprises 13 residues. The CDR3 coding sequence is TGTGCCAGCAGTTACGGGGAAACCGGGGAGCTGTTTTTT. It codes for CASSYGETGELFF.

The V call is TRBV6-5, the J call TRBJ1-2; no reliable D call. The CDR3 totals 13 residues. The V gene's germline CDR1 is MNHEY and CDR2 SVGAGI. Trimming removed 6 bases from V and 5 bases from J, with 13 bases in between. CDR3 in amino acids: CASSAGALYGYTF. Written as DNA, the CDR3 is TGTGCCAGCAGCGCCGGAGCCCTATATGGCTACACCTTC.

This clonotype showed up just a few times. CDR3 protein: CASRAGSSPNYGYTF. CDR3 nucleotide sequence: TGTGCCAGCAGGGCGGGATCTAGTCCTAACTATGGCTACACCTTC. The chain uses TRBV6-1 and TRBJ1-2; D gene unclear. CDR1 MNHNS and CDR2 SASEGT come from the germline V gene. The V gene lost 6 bases and the J gene lost 0 bases, with 14 bases spanning the gap. CDR3 length: 15 amino acids.

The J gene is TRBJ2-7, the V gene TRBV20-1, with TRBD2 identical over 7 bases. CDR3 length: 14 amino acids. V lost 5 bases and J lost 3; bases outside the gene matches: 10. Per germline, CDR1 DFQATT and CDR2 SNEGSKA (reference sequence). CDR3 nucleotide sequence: TGCAGTGCTCCCCGGGTAGGGGAGGGCTACGAGCAGTACTTC. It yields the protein CSAPRVGEGYEQYF.

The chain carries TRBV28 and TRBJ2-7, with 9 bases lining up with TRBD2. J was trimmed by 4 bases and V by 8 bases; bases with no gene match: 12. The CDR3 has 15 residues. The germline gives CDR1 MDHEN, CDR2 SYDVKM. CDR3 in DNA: TGTGCCAGCGGCTTACAAGCGGGAGGTCATTACGAGCAGTACTTC. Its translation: CASGLQAGGHYEQYF.

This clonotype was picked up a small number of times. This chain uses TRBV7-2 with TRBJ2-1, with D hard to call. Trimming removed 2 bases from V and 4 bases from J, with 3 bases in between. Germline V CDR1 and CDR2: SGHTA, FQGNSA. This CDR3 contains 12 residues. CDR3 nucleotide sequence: TGTGCCAGCAGCTTATTGTACAATGAGCAGTTCTTC. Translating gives CASSLLYNEQFF.

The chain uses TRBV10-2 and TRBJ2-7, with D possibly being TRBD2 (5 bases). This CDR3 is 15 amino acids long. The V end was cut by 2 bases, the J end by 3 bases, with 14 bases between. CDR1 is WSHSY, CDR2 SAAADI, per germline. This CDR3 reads CASSEGLEVLYEQYF. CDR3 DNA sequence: TGCGCCAGCAGTGAGGGACTCGAGGTCCTCTACGAGCAGTACTTC.

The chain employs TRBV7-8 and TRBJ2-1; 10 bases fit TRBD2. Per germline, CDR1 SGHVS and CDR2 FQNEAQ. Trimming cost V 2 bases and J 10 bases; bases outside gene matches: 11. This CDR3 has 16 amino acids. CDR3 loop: CASSLFTSGIGGEQFF. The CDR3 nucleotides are TGTGCCAGCAGCTTATTCACTAGCGGGATCGGCGGCGAGCAGTTCTTC.

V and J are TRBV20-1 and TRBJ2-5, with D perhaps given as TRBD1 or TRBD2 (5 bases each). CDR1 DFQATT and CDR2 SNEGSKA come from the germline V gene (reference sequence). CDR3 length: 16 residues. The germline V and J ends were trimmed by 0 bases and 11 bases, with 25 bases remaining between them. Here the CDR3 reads CSARDVRGANNNEQYF. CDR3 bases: TGCAGTGCTAGAGATGTGAGGGGAGCTAATAACAATGAGCAGTACTTC.

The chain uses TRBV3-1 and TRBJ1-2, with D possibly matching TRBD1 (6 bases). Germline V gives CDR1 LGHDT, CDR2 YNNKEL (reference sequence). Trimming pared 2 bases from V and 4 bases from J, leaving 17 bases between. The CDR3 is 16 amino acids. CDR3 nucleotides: TGTGCCAGCAGCCAATTAGACCCAGACAGGTCCTATGGCTACACCTTC. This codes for CASSQLDPDRSYGYTF.

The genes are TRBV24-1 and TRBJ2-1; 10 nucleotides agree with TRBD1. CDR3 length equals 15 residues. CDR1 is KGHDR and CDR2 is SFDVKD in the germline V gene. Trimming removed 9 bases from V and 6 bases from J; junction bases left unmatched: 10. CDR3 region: CATREGDRGRNEQFF. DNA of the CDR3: TGTGCCACCCGGGAGGGGGACAGGGGACGCAATGAGCAGTTCTTC.

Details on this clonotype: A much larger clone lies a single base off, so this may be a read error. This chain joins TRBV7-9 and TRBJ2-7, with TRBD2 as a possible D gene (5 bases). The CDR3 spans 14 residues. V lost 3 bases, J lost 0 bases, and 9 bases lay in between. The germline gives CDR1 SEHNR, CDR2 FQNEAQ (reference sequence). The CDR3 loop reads CASSFGGLSYEQYF. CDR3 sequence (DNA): TGTGCCAGCAGCTTCGGCGGGCTCTCCTACGAGCAGTACTTC.

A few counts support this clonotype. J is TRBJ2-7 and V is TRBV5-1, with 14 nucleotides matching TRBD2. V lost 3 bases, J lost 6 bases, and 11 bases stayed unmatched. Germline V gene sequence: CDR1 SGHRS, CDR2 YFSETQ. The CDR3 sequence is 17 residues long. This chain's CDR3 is CASSWKGLAGAPTEQYF. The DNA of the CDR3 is TGCGCCAGCAGCTGGAAGGGACTAGCGGGAGCTCCTACCGAGCAGTACTTC.